The rows below give T cell receptor beta chains drawn from one sample of a study of cytomegalovirus exposure and HLA in healthy donors. Sequenced by immunoSEQ multiplex PCR; TCRdb stores in-frame clones only, minus some. Counted here are over 150,000 clones, under 90% occurring once; the ten biggest clones make up 10%. Sequencing input: PBMCs. These TCRs come from a woman aged 18-29 years in good health and CMV-seropositive. The CDR3 runs from the conserved cysteine through the conserved F or W. A D gene is named only where the DNA matches it firmly. Only part of the rows carry a size: once, few, many, or a class if the clone is expanded.

TRBJ2-7	once	NA	TRBV13	CASSLAGQSLYEQYF	TGTGCCAGCAGCTTAGCAGGACAGAGTCTCTACGAGCAGTACTTC
TRBJ2-5	NA	TRBD2	TRBV5-6	CASSLTSARAQYF	TGTGCCAGCAGCTTGACTAGCGCCAGGGCCCAGTACTTC
TRBJ2-1	NA	TRBD2	TRBV5-6	CASSLTSGTYNEQFF	TGTGCCAGCAGCCTGACTAGCGGGACCTACAATGAGCAGTTCTTC
TRBJ1-2	NA	TRBD1	TRBV29-1	CSVLGQGSSYTF	TGCAGCGTTTTGGGACAGGGTAGCAGCTACACCTTC
TRBJ2-5	NA	TRBD1	TRBV19	CASSISGQGAHETQYF	TGTGCCAGTAGTATCTCGGGACAGGGGGCGCATGAGACCCAGTACTTC
TRBJ2-4	NA	NA	TRBV2	CASSGLAKNIQYF	TGTGCCAGCAGCGGTCTAGCCAAAAACATTCAGTACTTC
TRBJ1-4	NA	TRBD1	TRBV28	CASSLNRGWGRTNEKLFF	TGTGCCAGCAGTTTAAACAGGGGATGGGGCCGAACTAATGAAAAACTGTTTTTT
TRBJ1-2	NA	NA	TRBV7-2	CASSLVRGGDYGYTF	TGTGCCAGCAGCTTAGTTAGGGGGGGCGACTATGGCTACACCTTC
TRBJ1-2	NA	TRBD1	TRBV18	CASRRGAVNYGYTF	TGTGCCAGCCGCAGGGGGGCGGTTAACTATGGCTACACCTTC
TRBJ2-3	NA	NA	TRBV20-1	CSALISGTQYF	TGCAGTGCGCTCATATCGGGTACGCAGTATTTT
TRBJ2-3	NA	NA	TRBV2	CASLKRSGTDTQYF	TGTGCCAGCCTCAAGAGGTCCGGAACAGATACGCAGTATTTT
TRBJ2-3	NA	TRBD2	TRBV27	CASRTSGSSPDTQYF	TGTGCCAGCAGGACTAGCGGGAGTTCCCCAGATACGCAGTATTTT
TRBJ1-5	few	TRBD1	TRBV27	CASSGRDRGAFQPQHF	TGTGCCAGCAGTGGGAGGGACAGGGGAGCATTTCAGCCCCAGCATTTT
TRBJ2-7	NA	TRBD1	TRBV7-9	CASSFGAGGAYEQYF	TGTGCCAGCAGCTTTGGGGCAGGGGGAGCCTACGAGCAGTACTTC
TRBJ2-5	NA	NA	TRBV7-9	CASRSMYQETQYF	TGTGCCAGCAGATCAATGTACCAAGAGACCCAGTACTTC
TRBJ2-3	NA	NA	TRBV2	CASSKPQGTITDTQYF	TGTGCCAGCAGTAAGCCCCAGGGGACCATCACAGATACGCAGTATTTT
TRBJ1-1	NA	NA	TRBV7-3	CASSLLPENTEAFF	TGTGCCAGCAGCCTCCTACCCGAGAACACTGAAGCTTTCTTT
TRBJ2-5	NA	TRBD2	TRBV27	CASSLLSSGTSGRWAETQYF	TGTGCCAGCAGTTTATTGAGTTCGGGGACTAGCGGGAGATGGGCAGAGACCCAGTACTTC
TRBJ2-1	NA	NA	TRBV4-3	CASSQDYFGLYNEQFF	TGCGCCAGCAGCCAAGACTACTTCGGACTATACAATGAGCAGTTCTTC
TRBJ2-5	once	NA	TRBV2	CASSSTGQETQYF	TGTGCCAGCAGTTCTACAGGACAAGAGACCCAGTACTTC
TRBJ2-4	NA	TRBD1	TRBV6-5	CASRPDRGLGNIQYF	TGTGCCAGCAGGCCGGACAGGGGGTTAGGAAACATTCAGTACTTC
TRBJ2-5	NA	TRBD2	TRBV10-1	CARTSTPGTSGSRGGVETQYF	TGCGCCAGGACATCGACCCCCGGGACTAGCGGGAGCCGGGGCGGGGTCGAGACCCAGTACTTC
TRBJ2-2	NA	NA	TRBV5-1	CASSRRENTGELFF	TGCGCCAGCAGTCGGCGGGAAAACACCGGGGAGCTGTTTTTT
TRBJ1-2	NA	NA	TRBV13	CASSLQGGLDYGYTF	TGTGCCAGCAGCCTACAAGGAGGCCTCGACTATGGCTACACCTTC
TRBJ1-1	NA	NA	TRBV9	CASTIMTPTNTEAFF	TGTGCCAGCACCATCATGACACCTACTAACACTGAAGCTTTCTTT
TRBJ2-7	NA	NA	TRBV7-3	CASSLIGGYEQYF	TGTGCCAGCAGCTTAATCGGGGGCTACGAGCAGTACTTC
TRBJ1-2	NA	NA	TRBV29-1	CSVEGGGKVRLANYGYTF	TGCAGCGTTGAAGGGGGAGGGAAGGTCCGATTAGCTAACTATGGCTACACCTTC
TRBJ2-1	NA	NA	TRBV10-3	CAISHPTGDNEQFF	TGTGCCATCAGCCATCCGACAGGTGACAATGAGCAGTTCTTC
TRBJ2-3	NA	TRBD1	TRBV19	CASNGQGPSTDTQYF	TGTGCCAGTAACGGACAGGGGCCAAGCACAGATACGCAGTATTTT
TRBJ1-1	NA	NA	TRBV19	CASSIGRLNTEAFF	TGTGCCAGTAGTATAGGGCGGCTGAACACTGAAGCTTTCTTT
TRBJ2-3	NA	NA	TRBV11-3	CATLADTQYF	TGTGCCACCCTCGCAGATACGCAGTATTTT